A selection of T cell receptor beta chains follows, all from one sample in a study of T cells in Graves' hyperthyroidism and ophthalmopathy. Each CDR3 protein is one row after TCRdb ran MiXCR on the multiplex PCR reads. This sample yields roughly 180,000 distinct CDR3 sequences, of which about 9.4% are seen a single time; approximately 20% belongs to the top ten. Sequenced sample: blood. The source of these receptors is a woman younger than 30 with Graves' hyperthyroidism that later progressed to Graves' ophthalmopathy. Each CDR3 is given with its conserved first and last residue. The D gene is left open where the match is weak. Clone size appears in some rows only: once, few, many, or a class for an expanded clone.

j_call clone_size v_call d_call cdr3_aa cdr3_nt
TRBJ2-3 NA TRBV10-3 NA CAISESVGGQLDTQYF TGTGCCATCAGTGAGTCGGTGGGGGGCCAGCTAGATACGCAGTATTTT
TRBJ2-3 many TRBV27 NA CASSWYSGSTDTQYF TGTGCCAGCAGTTGGTACAGTGGTAGCACAGATACGCAGTATTTT
TRBJ1-1 many TRBV5-4 TRBD1 CASSLNLGQREGKEAFF TGTGCCAGCAGCTTGAATTTGGGACAGCGCGAAGGAAAGGAAGCTTTCTTT
TRBJ1-4 many TRBV5-1 NA CASSFRGGGEKLFF TGCGCCAGCAGCTTCAGGGGTGGAGGTGAAAAACTGTTTTTT
TRBJ1-2 many TRBV10-3 TRBD1 CAIREGQGAGDYGYTF TGTGCCATCAGGGAAGGACAGGGGGCGGGCGACTATGGCTACACCTTC
TRBJ2-1 many TRBV28 TRBD2 CASSVAGGHNEQFF TGTGCCAGCAGCGTAGCGGGAGGCCACAATGAGCAGTTCTTC
TRBJ2-7 NA TRBV7-6 NA CASSPYSGTSSYEQYF TGTGCCAGCAGCCCTTATTCCGGGACCTCCTCCTACGAGCAGTACTTC
TRBJ1-6 many TRBV27 NA CASSPDRSYNSPLHF TGTGCCAGCAGTCCAGACAGGTCCTATAATTCACCCCTCCACTTT
TRBJ2-5 many TRBV9 NA CASSVGSRAGQETQYF TGTGCCAGCAGCGTAGGATCCCGGGCGGGACAAGAGACCCAGTACTTC
TRBJ2-1 many TRBV11-3 NA CASSPGTDYNEQFF TGTGCCAGCAGTCCCGGGACGGATTACAATGAGCAGTTCTTC
TRBJ2-7 many TRBV20-1 TRBD2 CSASFSGGSYEQYF TGCAGTGCTAGTTTTAGCGGGGGAAGTTACGAGCAGTACTTC
TRBJ1-4 many TRBV30 TRBD1 CAWSSGTGVEKLFF TGTGCCTGGAGTTCCGGGACAGGGGTTGAAAAACTGTTTTTT
TRBJ1-2 many TRBV2 NA CASSVIPGDGYTF TGTGCCAGCAGTGTGATTCCGGGGGATGGCTACACCTTC
TRBJ1-6 many TRBV28 NA CASSLYLGGSNSPLHF TGTGCCAGCAGTTTATATCTGGGGGGTTCCAATTCACCCCTCCACTTT
TRBJ2-1 many TRBV11-2 NA CASTFGHEQFF TGTGCCAGCACATTTGGCCATGAGCAGTTCTTC
TRBJ2-5 many TRBV6-1 TRBD2 CASSQGPRTSGSPPGETQYF TGTGCCAGCAGCCAAGGCCCGAGGACTAGCGGGAGTCCACCGGGAGAGACCCAGTACTTC
TRBJ2-6 NA TRBV20-1 NA CSARDRSAGSGANVLTF TGCAGTGCTAGAGATCGGTCAGCGGGTTCTGGGGCCAACGTCCTGACTTTC
TRBJ1-1 many TRBV12-3/TRBV12-4 NA CASSYREAFF TGTGCCAGCAGCTACAGGGAAGCTTTCTTT
TRBJ1-2 few TRBV19 TRBD1 CASSIEWDSTLSSYGYTF TGTGCCAGTAGTATAGAGTGGGACAGCACCCTCTCTTCATATGGCTACACCTTC
TRBJ2-7 many TRBV3-1 TRBD1 CASSQEWGTEPSYEQYF TGTGCCAGCAGCCAAGAATGGGGGACAGAGCCCTCCTACGAGCAGTACTTC
TRBJ2-1 many TRBV10-2 NA CASKPGKGNNEQFF TGCGCCAGCAAACCAGGAAAGGGGAACAATGAGCAGTTCTTC
TRBJ2-7 many TRBV18 TRBD1 CASSPRDRGAQYF TGTGCCAGCTCACCACGGGACAGGGGAGCGCAGTACTTC
TRBJ2-1 many TRBV28 TRBD2 CASSLIWLLAGGNTSYNEQFF TGTGCCAGCAGTTTAATTTGGTTGCTAGCGGGTGGGAATACATCCTACAATGAGCAGTTCTTC
TRBJ1-2 many TRBV12-3/TRBV12-4 TRBD1 CASRPQGGFAYTF TGTGCCAGCAGGCCACAGGGGGGATTTGCCTACACCTTC
TRBJ2-5 many TRBV2 TRBD2 CASSEVLAGQETQYF TGTGCCAGCAGTGAGGTTCTAGCGGGGCAAGAGACCCAGTACTTC
TRBJ2-5 NA TRBV7-6 TRBD2 CASSPRLAGGETQYF TGTGCCAGCAGCCCCCGACTAGCGGGGGGAGAGACCCAGTACTTC
TRBJ1-3 many TRBV6-1 NA CASSRLGRDSGNTIYF TGTGCCAGCAGTAGGCTAGGACGGGACTCTGGAAACACCATATATTTT
TRBJ2-5 many TRBV7-9 NA CASSSETQYF TGTGCCAGCAGCTCGGAGACCCAGTACTTC
TRBJ1-6 NA TRBV7-9 TRBD1 CASSTTGGNSPLHF TGTGCCAGCAGCACGACAGGGGGTAATTCACCCCTCCACTTT
TRBJ1-1 many TRBV10-1 NA CASSDGVKDTEAFF TGCGCCAGCAGTGACGGGGTAAAGGACACTGAAGCTTTCTTT
TRBJ1-1 few TRBV10-1 NA CASRRDLRGEAFF TGCGCCAGTCGTCGAGACCTACGGGGTGAAGCTTTCTTT
TRBJ1-5 many TRBV19 NA CASSIDRMAQPQHF TGTGCCAGTAGTATAGATCGTATGGCTCAGCCCCAGCATTTT
TRBJ1-6 NA TRBV6-1 NA CASSELFGGIYNSPLHF TGTGCCAGCAGTGAATTATTTGGGGGGATATATAATTCACCCCTCCACTTT
TRBJ2-1 NA TRBV20-1 TRBD2 CSARGSGDNEQFF TGCAGTGCTAGGGGGAGCGGGGACAATGAGCAGTTCTTC
TRBJ2-7 many TRBV9 NA CASSQGGFDEQYF TGTGCCAGCAGCCAGGGAGGCTTCGACGAGCAGTACTTC
TRBJ2-1 many TRBV2 NA CASMKGSSYNEQFF TGTGCCAGCATGAAGGGTTCCTCCTACAATGAGCAGTTCTTC
TRBJ1-1 many TRBV6-1 NA CASTDLPGGGVTEAFF TGTGCCAGCACCGACCTCCCGGGAGGGGGTGTCACTGAAGCTTTCTTT
TRBJ2-3 many TRBV7-9 TRBD1 CASSQDRGRADTQYF TGTGCCAGCAGCCAAGACAGGGGTCGGGCAGATACGCAGTATTTT
TRBJ2-2 many TRBV10-3 NA CAIFADSNTGELFF TGTGCCATCTTCGCGGATTCGAACACCGGGGAGCTGTTTTTT